This passage covers 11 T cell receptor beta chains from one sample sequenced in a study of T cell repertoires in cytomegalovirus infection. TCRdb recomputed calls from the reads with MiXCR, one row per CDR3 protein. The sample lists about 310,000 distinct CDR3 sequences; roughly 15% were seen once. Source material: PBMCs. These receptor sequences come from a human donor in good health (CMV status not recorded). Some clones in this sample may be carry-over from other donors' samples.

This clonotype was counted only a few times. V gene TRBV18 combines with J gene TRBJ2-3; D is undetermined. The CDR3 covers 13 residues. The V end lost 4 bases, the J end lost 2 bases, and 7 bases lay between the germline ends. Germline CDR1 and CDR2: KGHSH and LQKENI. CDR3 region: CASSRVSTDTQYF. As DNA, the CDR3 is TGTGCCAGCTCACGGGTTTCCACAGATACGCAGTATTTT.

The rearrangement uses TRBV10-3 and TRBJ2-3, with unresolved D. Trimming shortened V by 6 bases and J by 2 bases, and 3 bases separated the two germline ends. CDR1 and CDR2 from the germline V gene are ENHRY and SYGVKD. The CDR3 runs 11 residues. The CDR3 is CAISNTDTQYF. CDR3 DNA: TGTGCCATCAGCAACACAGATACGCAGTATTTT.

This clonotype has just a few counts. V usage is TRBV29-1 and J usage is TRBJ1-5; TRBD1 matches at 9 bases. The CDR3 runs 13 residues. Losses at the gene ends were 7 bases for V and 7 bases for J; bases not matched to a gene: 8. CDR1 is SQVTM, CDR2 ANQGSEA, per germline. The CDR3 DNA follows: TGCAGCGCTGGACAGGGGAGAGAACAGCCCCAGCATTTT. Translating gives CSAGQGREQPQHF. The full variable domain, in which reference TRBV29-1 and TRBJ1-5 provide the parts outside the CDR3, is SAVISQKPSRDICQRGTSLTIQCQVDSQVTMMFWYRQQPGQSLTLIATANQGSEATYESGFVIDKFPISRPNLTFSTLTVSNMSPEDSSIYLCSAGQGREQPQHFGDGTRLSIL.

This clonotype was recorded at least ten times. The chain joins TRBV25-1 to TRBJ1-3, with D perhaps matching TRBD1 (6 bases). This CDR3 region has 13 residues. CDR1 MGHDK and CDR2 SYGVNS come from the germline V gene. The ends were cut back, 9 bases at V and 3 bases at J, with 12 bases in the middle. CDR3 in amino acids: CASSGQIGNTIYF. The CDR3 DNA reads TGTGCCAGTTCCGGACAGATTGGAAACACCATATATTTT.

This clonotype was detected only a few times. The chain has TRBV6-1 and TRBJ2-7; 7 bases match TRBD1. Germline lookup yields CDR1 MNHNS and CDR2 SASEGT. This CDR3 comprises 16 residues. Germline trimming cut 2 bases from V and 3 bases from J; bases unmatched to any gene: 10. CDR3 in amino acids: CASSEITTGEFYEQYF. As DNA, the CDR3 is TGTGCCAGCAGTGAAATAACAACAGGGGAGTTCTACGAGCAGTACTTC.

This clonotype has only a few counts. This chain connects TRBV28 to TRBJ2-1; 7 positions agree with TRBD1. The CDR3 runs 16 residues. The V segment lost 4 bases and the J segment 7 bases; nucleotides outside the gene matches: 13. Germline lookup yields CDR1 MDHEN and CDR2 SYDVKM. CDR3: CASSSPAAPRGNEQFF. DNA for the CDR3: TGTGCCAGCAGTTCGCCGGCCGCCCCCAGGGGGAATGAGCAGTTCTTC.

This clonotype came up many times. This chain uses TRBV28 with TRBJ1-5; the D gene is possibly TRBD1 (5 bases). The CDR3 length is 16 residues. The V gene lost 3 bases and the J gene lost 8 bases, with 20 bases spanning the gap. CDR1 MDHEN and CDR2 SYDVKM come from the germline V gene. The CDR3 sequence is CASSFSSGTGSKPQHF. For the CDR3, the DNA is TGTGCCAGCAGTTTTTCGTCAGGGACGGGAAGTAAGCCCCAGCATTTT.

This clonotype was found many times. The V call is TRBV7-2, the J call TRBJ2-7, with D possibly matching TRBD1 (6 bases). Germline V gene data show CDR1 as SGHTA and CDR2 as FQGNSA. The V and J ends lost 5 bases and 3 bases respectively, with 20 bases between them. The CDR3 is made up of 16 amino acids. The chain's CDR3 is CASSQGQPRAYYEQYF. The CDR3 nucleotides are TGTGCCAGCAGCCAAGGACAGCCTAGGGCTTACTACGAGCAGTACTTC. The whole variable domain, filled in from reference TRBV7-2 and TRBJ2-7, reads GAGVSQSPSNKVTEKGKDVELRCDPISGHTALYWYRQSLGQGLEFLIYFQGNSAPDKSGLPSDRFSAERTGGSVSTLTIQRTQQEDSAVYLCASSQGQPRAYYEQYFGPGTRLTVT.

Notes on this clonotype: A single base separates this from a much larger clone, so it may be a read error. This chain links TRBV6-2 or TRBV6-3 with TRBJ1-5, with D uncertain. Germline V gives CDR1 MNHEY, CDR2 SVGEGT. The CDR3 runs 12 residues. The CDR3 nucleotides read TGTGCCAGCAGTTACTACCAGACGCCCCAGCAATTT. This gives the protein CASSYYQTPQQF.

The sample holds a few counts of this clonotype. V and J are TRBV11-2 and TRBJ2-7, with a tentative D call TRBD1 (6 bases). The CDR3 extends over 14 amino acids. Looked up from germline, CDR1 is SGHAT and CDR2 is FQNNGV. Trimming removed 4 bases from V and 0 bases from J, with 10 bases in between. Here the CDR3 DNA reads TGTGCCAGCAGCTACGGACAGCTCTCCTACGAGCAGTACTTC. Its translation: CASSYGQLSYEQYF.

A few counts support this clonotype. The gene calls are TRBV6-5 and TRBJ2-7; TRBD2 matches at 8 bases. The CDR3 runs to 12 residues. Germline CDR1 MNHEY, CDR2 SVGAGI. The J segment lost 6 bases and the V segment lost 2 bases, leaving 0 bases of the junction unmatched. CDR3 sequence (DNA): TGTGCCAGCAGTTACGCGGGAGGCGAGCAGTACTTC. This translates into CASSYAGGEQYF.